This TCR beta chain was captured in a study of blood T cell repertoires in COVID-19. About the study: There were acute and convalescent COVID-19 samples, and they came from the United States, Italy and Spain.

V was clipped by 6 bases and J by 5 bases, with 16 bases between them. Germline V gives CDR1 LNHDA, CDR2 SQIVND (reference sequence). There are 14 residues in the CDR3. Original handling: Amplified reference gene primers provided the basis for estimating nucleated cell counts. Assay used: immunoSEQ multiplex PCR; TCRdb lists only in-frame clones, some missing. Clonal size and the V and J genes are those of that table, whereas D and trimming came from the DNA. The sample shows just under 65,000 clones, more than 75% of them seen only once. Seattle patient enrollment occurred during active infection, with longitudinal follow-up thereafter.

This chain joins TRBV19 and TRBJ2-5, with D possibly being TRBD2 (5 bases). The clonotype originates from a man aged 60 to 69 with COVID-19, enrolled during active disease. The source material was peripheral blood. This CDR3 is CASRPDPSYETQYF. The CDR3 DNA is TGTGCCAGTAGGCCGGACCCTAGCTATGAGACCCAGTACTTC.